This T cell receptor beta chain originates from a study of blood T cell repertoires in COVID-19. The wider study: Nucleic acid was either cDNA or gDNA, and it came from T cells, B-cell-depleted T cells, or PBMCs.

This clone was picked up a small number of times. The CDR3 spans 15 residues. Trimming removed 7 bases at V and 0 bases at J, with 12 bases between. Germline CDR1 is SGHVS and CDR2 is FQNEAQ. Study members were between about 18 and 95 years old and lived in some 26 US regions. Authors' methods: Reference gene primer amplification gave estimated nucleated cell counts. Sequencing was performed with immunoSEQ multiplex PCR; in TCRdb, only in-frame clones are kept and a portion is missing. Clonal size and the V and J genes are those of that table, whereas D and trimming came from the DNA. The table has under 200,000 clones, 82% seen once.

Sample: PBMCs or T cells enriched from blood (not recorded which). This receptor was identified in a woman aged 55-75 years with acute COVID-19. The chain combines TRBV7-8 with TRBJ2-2; TRBD1 or TRBD2 may be the D gene (5 bases each). This CDR3 is CASIRGAANTGELFF. The CDR3 DNA is TGTGCCAGCATCCGGGGCGCAGCGAACACCGGGGAGCTGTTTTTT.